This record covers a single T cell receptor (beta chain). The germline gives CDR1 SGHVS, CDR2 FQNEAQ. The V gene lost 7 bases and the J gene lost 1 base, with 19 bases spanning the gap. This CDR3 comprises 16 residues. The source of the sample is a study of T cell changes during pregnancy in multiple sclerosis. Profiling relied on immunoSEQ multiplex PCR, and the TCRdb table lists in-frame clones only, not all of them. The data hold roughly 60,000 clones, with 80% to 95% observed a single time. The receptor comes from a female donor in good health, enrolled as a control in a pregnancy study. The chain links TRBV7-8 to TRBJ2-5; D remains ambiguous. Specimen: peripheral blood, collected in the second trimester of pregnancy. The CDR3 DNA is TGTGCCAGCATCAAACGCGAGAGAACGGTCCAAGAGACCCAGTACTTC. This sequence encodes CASIKRERTVQETQYF. The full variable domain, with the rest looked up from reference TRBV7-8 and TRBJ2-5, is GAGVSQSPRYKVAKRGQDVALRCDPISGHVSLFWYQQALGQGPEFLTYFQNEAQLDKSGLPSDRFFAERPEGSVSTLKIQRTQQEDSAVYLCASIKRERTVQETQYFGPGTRLLVL.